The rows below give T cell receptor beta chains drawn from one sample of a study of CD8+ T cells in alopecia areata. Generated by immunoSEQ multiplex PCR, the TCRdb table keeps only in-frame clones and is missing some. The sample lists 120,000 or so clones, around 60% occurring once. The source material was CD4+ T cells sorted from blood, sampled at week 4, from a patient treated with tofacitinib. These TCRs come from a human donor with alopecia areata. Both conserved end residues are part of each CDR3. A D gene is named only where the DNA matches it firmly. Clone sizes are given selectively: once, few, many, or a class where the clone is expanded.

V	size	D	J	DNA	CDR3
TRBV30	.	TRBD2	TRBJ2-1	TGTGCCTGGAGTGTTCTAGCGGGAGTACGCAATGAGCAGTTCTTC	CAWSVLAGVRNEQFF
TRBV7-3	.	.	TRBJ2-7	TGTGCCAGCAGCTTATTACCGGGCGGGAACTACGAGCAGTACTTC	CASSLLPGGNYEQYF
TRBV7-3	.	.	TRBJ2-5	TGTGCCAGCAGCTCCGGGTGGCAAGAGACCCAGTACTTC	CASSSGWQETQYF
TRBV11-2	.	.	TRBJ2-2	TGTGCCAGCAGCTTAGATCTAAAGATCACCGGGGAGCTGTTTTTT	CASSLDLKITGELFF
TRBV29-1	.	TRBD1	TRBJ1-1	TGCAGCGTTGTCACAGGGGCGGTCCTGAACACTGAAGCTTTCTTT	CSVVTGAVLNTEAFF
TRBV29-1	.	.	TRBJ1-2	TGCAGCGTTGAAGATCTACCGGGTGGCTACACCTTC	CSVEDLPGGYTF
TRBV15	.	.	TRBJ2-6	TGTGCCACCAGGGACTCTGGGGCCAACGTCCTGACTTTC	CATRDSGANVLTF
TRBV19	.	.	TRBJ2-4	TGTGCCAGTATCGAACAGGGTGGAACAAACATTCAGTACTTC	CASIEQGGTNIQYF
TRBV5-4	.	.	TRBJ2-7	TGTGCCAGCAGCGCCCGGGACGGCTCCTACGAGCAGTACTTC	CASSARDGSYEQYF
TRBV25-1	.	.	TRBJ2-7	TGTGCCAGCAGTAAGCCTGGGCAGGGGCGTTTCGAGCAGTACTTC	CASSKPGQGRFEQYF
TRBV6-1	.	.	TRBJ1-2	TGTGCCAGCAGCACCGACGGATTCTATGGCTACACCTTC	CASSTDGFYGYTF
TRBV28	few	TRBD1	TRBJ1-1	TGTGCCAGCAGTTTAGACAGGGTAGGAGTATCGCGGACTGAAGCTTTCTTT	CASSLDRVGVSRTEAFF
TRBV28	.	TRBD2	TRBJ2-1	TGTGCCAGCAGTTTAAGGGGCGGGAGGCGTGGTGAGCAGTTCTTC	CASSLRGGRRGEQFF
TRBV19	.	.	TRBJ1-2	TGTGCCAGTACCGACCCGGGCAGTCAGAACTATGGCTACACCTTC	CASTDPGSQNYGYTF
TRBV29-1	.	.	TRBJ1-1	TGCAGCGTTTGGCCTGGGACTGAAGCTTTCTTT	CSVWPGTEAFF
TRBV2	.	.	TRBJ2-7	TGTGCCAGCAGACCCTGGGACCTTTACGAGCAGTACTTC	CASRPWDLYEQYF
TRBV5-4	.	.	TRBJ2-5	TGTGCCAGCAGCCTGGCAGGCGTAGAAGAGACCCAGTACTTC	CASSLAGVEETQYF
TRBV15	.	TRBD2	TRBJ2-1	TGTGCCACCAGCAGGAGAGGGACTAGCTGGAATAATGAGCAGTTCTTC	CATSRRGTSWNNEQFF
TRBV5-6	.	.	TRBJ1-1	TGTGCCAGCAGCCTCGGGACACTCAACACTGAAGCTTTCTTT	CASSLGTLNTEAFF
TRBV28	once	.	TRBJ2-5	TGTGCCAGCAGCTCAGAGACCCAGTACTTC	CASSSETQYF
TRBV30	.	.	TRBJ2-7	TGTGCCTGGAGTCCGTCTAGTACCTTCTACGAGCAGTACTTC	CAWSPSSTFYEQYF
TRBV5-1	.	TRBD1	TRBJ2-7	TGCGCCAGCAGCTTGGACTCCGGGGACAGATCCTACGAGCAGTACTTC	CASSLDSGDRSYEQYF
TRBV30	.	TRBD1	TRBJ2-3	TGTGCCTGGAGAACCCGGGACAGGGTAAGGACAGATACGCAGTATTTT	CAWRTRDRVRTDTQYF
TRBV29-1	few	TRBD1	TRBJ1-5	TGCAGCGTCCAGGACAGGGGCAATCAGCCCCAGCATTTT	CSVQDRGNQPQHF
TRBV28	.	.	TRBJ2-7	TGTGCCAGCAGTTCGAGCTCCTACGAGCAGTACTTC	CASSSSSYEQYF
TRBV5-1	.	TRBD1	TRBJ1-4	TGCGCCAGCGCCCCCTTTGGACAGGGATATGAAAAACTGTTTTTT	CASAPFGQGYEKLFF
TRBV6-8	.	TRBD1	TRBJ2-1	TGTGCCAGCAGAAGGACGACAGGGCGGGAGCAGTTCTTC	CASRRTTGREQFF
TRBV5-1	.	.	TRBJ1-1	TGCGCCAGCAGCTGGACAAGGGAGAACACTGAAGCTTTCTTT	CASSWTRENTEAFF
TRBV29-1	.	.	TRBJ2-6	TGCAGCGTGCGGGCCACCTCTGGGGCCAACGTCCTGACTTTC	CSVRATSGANVLTF
TRBV5-6	.	.	TRBJ1-5	TGTGCCAGCAGCCTGGGCAGGGGTTTGAATCAGCCCCAGCATTTT	CASSLGRGLNQPQHF
TRBV11-2	few	TRBD1	TRBJ2-7	TGTGCCAGCAGCTTACGAAGGGACAGGGCCTACGAGCAGTACTTC	CASSLRRDRAYEQYF
TRBV30	.	.	TRBJ2-1	TGTGCCTGGAGTGGTGGGGTATACAATGAGCAGTTCTTC	CAWSGGVYNEQFF
TRBV4-3	.	.	TRBJ2-5	TGCGCCAGCAGCCAGGAACAGGGATGGGAAGAGACCCAGTACTTC	CASSQEQGWEETQYF
TRBV7-2	few	.	TRBJ2-1	TGTGCCAGCAGCTTAGTATGGCAGGGGAATGAGCAGTTCTTC	CASSLVWQGNEQFF
TRBV5-6	few	TRBD1	TRBJ1-2	TGTGCCAGCAGCTTGTCCGGGACAGGGCAGACCTATGGCTACACCTTC	CASSLSGTGQTYGYTF
TRBV9	.	.	TRBJ2-1	TGTGCCAGCACTCTAATGGGCAATGAGCAGTTCTTC	CASTLMGNEQFF
TRBV5-1	few	.	TRBJ1-2	TGCGCCAGCAGCTTGGATATCGGACACTATGGCTACACCTTC	CASSLDIGHYGYTF
TRBV5-1	.	.	TRBJ2-3	TGCGCCAGCAGCTTGGTTGTTCGTACAGATACGCAGTATTTT	CASSLVVRTDTQYF
TRBV25-1	few	.	TRBJ2-3	TGTGCCAGCAGTCCGCAGGAGGGAGGTACAGATACGCAGTATTTT	CASSPQEGGTDTQYF
TRBV5-1	.	.	TRBJ2-5	TGCGCCAGCAGCCCGGACTCGGCGGGAGAGACCCAGTACTTC	CASSPDSAGETQYF
TRBV7-9	.	TRBD1	TRBJ1-4	TGTGCCAGCAGCTTAGCGGAGGGGGCCGGAAAACTGTTTTTT	CASSLAEGAGKLFF